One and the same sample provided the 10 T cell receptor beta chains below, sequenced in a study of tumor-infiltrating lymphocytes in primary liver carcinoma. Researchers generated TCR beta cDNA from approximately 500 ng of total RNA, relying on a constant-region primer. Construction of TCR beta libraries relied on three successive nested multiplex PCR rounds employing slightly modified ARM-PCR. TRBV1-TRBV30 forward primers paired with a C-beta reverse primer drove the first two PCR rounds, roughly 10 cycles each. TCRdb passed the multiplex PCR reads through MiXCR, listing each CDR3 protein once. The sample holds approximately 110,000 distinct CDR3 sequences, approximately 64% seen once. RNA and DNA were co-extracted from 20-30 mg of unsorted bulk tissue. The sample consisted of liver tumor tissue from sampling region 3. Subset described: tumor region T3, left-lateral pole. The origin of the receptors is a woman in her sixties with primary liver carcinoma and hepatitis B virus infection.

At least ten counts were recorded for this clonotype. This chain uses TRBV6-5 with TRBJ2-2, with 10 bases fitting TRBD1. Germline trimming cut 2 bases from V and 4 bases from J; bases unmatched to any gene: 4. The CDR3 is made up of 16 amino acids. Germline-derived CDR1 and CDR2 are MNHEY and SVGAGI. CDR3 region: CASSYAGTGVTGELFF. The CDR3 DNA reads TGTGCCAGCAGTTACGCGGGGACAGGGGTCACCGGGGAGCTGTTTTTT.

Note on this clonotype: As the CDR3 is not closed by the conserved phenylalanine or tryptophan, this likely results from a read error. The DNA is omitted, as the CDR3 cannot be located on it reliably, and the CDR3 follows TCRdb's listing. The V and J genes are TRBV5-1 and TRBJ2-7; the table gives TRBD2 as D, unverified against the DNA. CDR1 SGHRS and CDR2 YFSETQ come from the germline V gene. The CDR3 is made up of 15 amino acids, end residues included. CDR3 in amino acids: CPSSLFGDSSYEKYS.

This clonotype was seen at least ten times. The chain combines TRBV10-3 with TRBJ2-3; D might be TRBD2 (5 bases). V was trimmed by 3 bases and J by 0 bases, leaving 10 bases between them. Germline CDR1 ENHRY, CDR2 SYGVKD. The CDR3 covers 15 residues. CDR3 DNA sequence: TGTGCCATCAGTGATGGCGGGCTTAGCACAGATACGCAGTATTTT. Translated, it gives CAISDGGLSTDTQYF.

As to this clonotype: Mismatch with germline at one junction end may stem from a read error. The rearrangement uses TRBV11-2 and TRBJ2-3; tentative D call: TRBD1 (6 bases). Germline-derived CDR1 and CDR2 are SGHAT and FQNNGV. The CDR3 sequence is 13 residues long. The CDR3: CASSLNRADTQYF. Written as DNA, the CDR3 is TGTGCCAGCAGCTTAAACAGGGCAGATACACAGTATTTT.

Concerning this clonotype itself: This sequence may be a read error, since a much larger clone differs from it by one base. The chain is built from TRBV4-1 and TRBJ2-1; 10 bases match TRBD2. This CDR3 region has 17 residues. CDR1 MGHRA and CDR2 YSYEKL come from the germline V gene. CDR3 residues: CASSPATSGPTYSEQFF. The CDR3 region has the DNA TGCGCCAGCAGCCCAGCGACTAGCGGGCCGACTTACAGTGAGCAGTTCTTC.

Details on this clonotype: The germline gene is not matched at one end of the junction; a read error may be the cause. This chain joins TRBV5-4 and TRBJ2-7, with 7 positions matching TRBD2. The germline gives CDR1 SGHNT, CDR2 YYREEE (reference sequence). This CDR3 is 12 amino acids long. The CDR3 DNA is TGTGTCAGCAGCGGCGCGGGAGAAGAGCAGTACTTC. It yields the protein CVSSGAGEEQYF. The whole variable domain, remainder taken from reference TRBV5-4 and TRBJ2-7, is ETGVTQSPTHLIKTRGQQVTLRCSSQSGHNTVSWYQQALGQGPQFIFQYYREEENGRGNFPPRFSGLQFPNYSSELNVNALELDDSALYLCVSSGAGEEQYFGPGTRLTVT.

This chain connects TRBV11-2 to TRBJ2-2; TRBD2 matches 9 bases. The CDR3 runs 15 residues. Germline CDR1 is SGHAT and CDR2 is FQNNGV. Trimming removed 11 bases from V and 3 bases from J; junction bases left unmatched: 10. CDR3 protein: CACNLTSGYTGELFF. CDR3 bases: TGTGCCTGCAACTTAACTAGCGGGTACACCGGGGAGCTGTTTTTT.

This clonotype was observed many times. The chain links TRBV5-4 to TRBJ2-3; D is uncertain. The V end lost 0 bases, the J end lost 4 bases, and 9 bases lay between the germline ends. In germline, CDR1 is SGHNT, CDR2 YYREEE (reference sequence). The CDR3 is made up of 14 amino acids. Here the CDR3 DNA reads TGTGCCAGCAGCTTGGCGCCCGGCTCAGATACGCAGTATTTT. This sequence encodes CASSLAPGSDTQYF.

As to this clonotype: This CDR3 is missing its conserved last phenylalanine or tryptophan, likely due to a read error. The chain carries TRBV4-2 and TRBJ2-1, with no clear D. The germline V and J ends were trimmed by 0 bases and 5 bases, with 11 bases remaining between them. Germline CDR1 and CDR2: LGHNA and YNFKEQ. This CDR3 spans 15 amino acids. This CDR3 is CASSQDPGLDNEQFL. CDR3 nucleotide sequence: TGTGCCAGCAGCCAAGACCCCGGGCTCGACAATGAGCAGTTCCTC.

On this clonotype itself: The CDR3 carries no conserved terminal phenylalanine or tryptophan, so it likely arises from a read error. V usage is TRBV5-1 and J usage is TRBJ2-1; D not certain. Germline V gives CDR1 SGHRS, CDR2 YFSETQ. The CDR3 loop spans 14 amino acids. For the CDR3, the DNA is TGCGCCAGCAGCTTGAATAGCCTCGACAATGGGCAGTTCTCC. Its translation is CASSLNSLDNGQFS.